A selection of T cell receptor beta chains follows, all from one sample in a study of T cells in localized non-small cell lung cancer. Profiled with immunoSEQ multiplex PCR; TCRdb holds only in-frame clones, not every one. Among 100,000 to 150,000 clones listed, more than 70% were seen once. The material sequenced was peripheral blood, taken before any cancer treatment. These receptors were collected from a female donor of 60 years or more with stage I lung adenocarcinoma. CDR3s include the opening cysteine and the closing phenylalanine or tryptophan. The D gene is left open where the match is weak. Clone size is not always given. Where it is, it says once, few, many or a class for expanded clones.

v_call,j_call,d_call,clone_size,cdr3_nt,cdr3_aa
TRBV15,TRBJ1-2,NA,NA,TGTGCCACCAGCAGAGATAGGCAGGGACCCCTCTATGGCTACACCTTC,CATSRDRQGPLYGYTF
TRBV5-6,TRBJ1-1,NA,once,TGTGCCAGCAGTCCTATAGGAGGTACTGAAGCTTTCTTT,CASSPIGGTEAFF
TRBV2,TRBJ1-5,NA,NA,TGTGCCAGCAGTGAAGGTGCCATAGGGAGCAATCAGCCCCAGCATTTT,CASSEGAIGSNQPQHF
TRBV11-2,TRBJ1-2,NA,NA,TGTGCCAGCAGCTTAGTAGGGGATGGCTACACCTTC,CASSLVGDGYTF
TRBV5-6,TRBJ2-4,NA,NA,TGTGCCAGCAGCCCTGACACGGGGAAAAACATTCAGTACTTC,CASSPDTGKNIQYF
TRBV9,TRBJ2-2,TRBD2,once,TGTGCCAGCAGCGTGGGGACTAGCGGGACGGGCGGGGAGCTGTTTTTT,CASSVGTSGTGGELFF
TRBV7-2,TRBJ2-7,TRBD2,NA,TGTGCCAGCAGCCGAACGGGACTAGCGGGTTCCTACGAGCAGTACTTC,CASSRTGLAGSYEQYF
TRBV29-1,TRBJ1-1,NA,NA,TGCAGCGTTGTGTACCCTCCTGGGATGAACACTGAAGCTTTCTTT,CSVVYPPGMNTEAFF
TRBV12-2,TRBJ2-5,NA,NA,TGTGCAAGTCGCACTTCCAACGCAAGCCAAGAGACCCAGTACTTC,CASRTSNASQETQYF
TRBV7-9,TRBJ2-3,NA,NA,TGTGCCAGCAGCCTACTAGACCTTACGCAGTATTTT,CASSLLDLTQYF
TRBV5-1,TRBJ1-3,NA,NA,TGCGCCAGCAGCCGCGACTGGAGCTCTGGAAACACCATATATTTT,CASSRDWSSGNTIYF
TRBV6-5,TRBJ2-5,NA,once,TGTGCCCGGAGGGAGACCCAGTACTTC,CARRETQYF
TRBV15,TRBJ2-7,TRBD2,NA,TGTGCCACCAGCTTCCCGGGAGGCGGCGAGCAGTACTTC,CATSFPGGGEQYF
TRBV6-5,TRBJ1-5,TRBD1,NA,TGTGCCAGCAGTCTGGAACCAGGGGGCGGTCAGCCCCAGCATTTT,CASSLEPGGGQPQHF
TRBV30,TRBJ2-1,NA,NA,TGTGCCTGGAGTCAACTAGGGAATGAGCAGTTCTTC,CAWSQLGNEQFF
TRBV11-2,TRBJ1-2,NA,NA,TGTGCCAGCAGCTCAACCAGTGGTAACTATGGCTACACCTTC,CASSSTSGNYGYTF
TRBV27,TRBJ2-1,TRBD2,NA,TGTGCCAGCAGTTTATTAAGGGGTACTAGCGGAAGCTCCTACAATGAGCAGTTCTTC,CASSLLRGTSGSSYNEQFF
TRBV30,TRBJ1-3,NA,NA,TGTGCCTGGAGTGTAACAGCTGGAAACACCATATATTTT,CAWSVTAGNTIYF
TRBV18,TRBJ2-7,TRBD1,once,TGTGCCAGCTCAAGTGGGACAGGGGACGAGCAGTACTTC,CASSSGTGDEQYF
TRBV29-1,TRBJ2-5,NA,few,TGCAGCGTTGACCCCCACAGAGGGGAGACCCAGTACTTC,CSVDPHRGETQYF
TRBV28,TRBJ1-4,NA,few,TGTGCCAGCGGGACTGATCAAATGAGTGGGCTGTTTTTT,CASGTDQMSGLFF
TRBV28,TRBJ1-5,NA,NA,TGTGCCAGCACCGAGGGAAGGGTAGGGCCCCAGCATTTT,CASTEGRVGPQHF
TRBV28,TRBJ1-2,NA,NA,TGTGCCAGCAGTTTGCCGGGGTACTATGGCTACACCTTC,CASSLPGYYGYTF
TRBV6-5,TRBJ2-1,NA,NA,TGTGCCAGCAGTTACTCTAGAAGGGCCTACAATGAGCAGTTCTTC,CASSYSRRAYNEQFF